This paragraph covers one T cell receptor beta chain sequence. Its antigen is undetermined. The entry originates in a study of blood T cells in healthy people across ages. Study outcomes and limitations: Diversity estimates from one million T cells were considered underestimates.

V gave up 6 bases and J gave up 0 bases; unmatched junction bases: 11. This CDR3 comprises 17 residues. From germline, CDR1 is MNHNS and CDR2 SASEGT. The use of a sample-barcoded 5' primer and a J-beta primer mix characterized a second PCR of about 6 to 11 cycles. TCRdb redid the calling of the 5' RACE reads with MiXCR, one entry per CDR3 protein. The sample has approximately 800,000 distinct CDR3 sequences; roughly 60% are singletons. Sequenced material: blood. The chain couples TRBV6-1 to TRBJ2-1; 7 bases are shared with TRBD2. This sequence originates from a man aged 25 to 40 in good health. CDR3 region: CASSGPPRGSSYNEQFF. Written as DNA, the CDR3 is TGTGCCAGCAGCGGACCCCCACGCGGGAGCTCCTACAATGAGCAGTTCTTC.